This T cell receptor (beta chain) was obtained from a study of T cell repertoires in cytomegalovirus infection. About the research overall: Indicated by public TCR beta signatures were CMV infection and matching HLA type.

This clonotype has a count of ten or more. Its target is unknown. The CDR3 runs 15 residues. V shed 6 bases and J shed 3 bases, with 15 bases lying between them. Germline CDR1 reads MNHNY; CDR2 reads SVGAGI (reference sequence). TCRdb re-called the reads through MiXCR, storing one row per CDR3 protein. This table has 100,000 to 150,000 distinct CDR3 sequences, more than 30% appearing once. Study-level points and caveats: CMV-specific TCR beta clonotypes restricted by HLA-C were the ones dominating the ex vivo response.

Sequencing used CD8+ T cells from cultured PBMCs, obtained from culture after CMV antigen stimulation. The genes are TRBV6-6 and TRBJ1-5; possible D gene TRBD1, 6 bases. The sequence was collected from a human donor in good health (CMV status not recorded). Some clones in this sample may be carry-over from other donors' samples. The CDR3 bases are TGTGCCAGCAGCCGGAAGGGGGAAACCAATCAGCCCCAGCATTTT. Its protein product is CASSRKGETNQPQHF.